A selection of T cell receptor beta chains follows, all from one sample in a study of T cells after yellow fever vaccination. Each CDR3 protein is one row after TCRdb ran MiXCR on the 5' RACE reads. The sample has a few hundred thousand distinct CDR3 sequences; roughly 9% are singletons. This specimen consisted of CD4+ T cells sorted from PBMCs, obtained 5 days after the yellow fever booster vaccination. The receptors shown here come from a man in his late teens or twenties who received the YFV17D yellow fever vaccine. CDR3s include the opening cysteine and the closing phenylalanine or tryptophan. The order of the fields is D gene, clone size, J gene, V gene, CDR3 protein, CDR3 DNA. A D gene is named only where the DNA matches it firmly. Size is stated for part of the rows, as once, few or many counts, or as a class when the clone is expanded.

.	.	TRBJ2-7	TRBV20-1	CSAALPSLGSYEQYF	TGCAGTGCTGCCCTCCCCTCTCTTGGGTCGTACGAGCAGTACTTC
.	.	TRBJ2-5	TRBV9	CASSSTGGQHETQYF	TGTGCCAGCAGCTCCACGGGGGGCCAACACGAGACCCAGTACTTC
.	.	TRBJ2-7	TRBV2	CAGTGAYEQYF	TGTGCCGGGACCGGGGCCTACGAGCAGTACTTC
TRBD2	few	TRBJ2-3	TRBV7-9	CASSLWSGVTDTQYF	TGTGCCAGCAGCTTATGGAGCGGGGTGACAGATACGCAGTATTTT
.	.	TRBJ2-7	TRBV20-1	CSANQGREYEQYF	TGCAGTGCTAATCAGGGACGGGAATACGAGCAGTACTTC
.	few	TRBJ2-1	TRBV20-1	CSARGGALMYEQFF	TGCAGTGCTAGAGGGGGGGCCCTTATGTATGAGCAGTTCTTC
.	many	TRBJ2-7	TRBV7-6	CASSTGYEQYF	TGTGCCAGCAGCACAGGGTACGAGCAGTACTTC
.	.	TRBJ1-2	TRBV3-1	CASSQARGYTF	TGTGCCAGCAGCCAGGCTCGGGGCTACACCTTC
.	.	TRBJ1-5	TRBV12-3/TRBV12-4	CASSLMGGGRGQPQHF	TGTGCCAGCAGTTTAATGGGTGGAGGGCGCGGTCAGCCCCAGCATTTT
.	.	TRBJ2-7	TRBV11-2	CASTQTGLLPYEQYF	TGTGCCAGCACCCAAACGGGACTGTTACCCTACGAGCAGTACTTC
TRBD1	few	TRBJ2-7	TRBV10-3	CAISAPDRTLRVEQYF	TGTGCCATCAGTGCCCCGGACAGGACTCTACGAGTAGAGCAGTACTTC
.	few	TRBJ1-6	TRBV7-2	CASSLVQTSPLHF	TGTGCCAGCAGCTTGGTACAGACCTCACCCCTCCACTTT
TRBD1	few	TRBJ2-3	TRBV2	CASSLQGAQADTQYF	TGTGCCAGCAGTCTACAGGGGGCGCAGGCAGATACGCAGTATTTT
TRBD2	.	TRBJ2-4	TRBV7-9	CASSPPPGREVAKNIQYF	TGTGCCAGCAGCCCGCCTCCCGGGAGGGAAGTAGCCAAAAACATTCAGTACTTC
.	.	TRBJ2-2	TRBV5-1	CASSWTAHSTGELFF	TGCGCCAGCAGCTGGACAGCTCATTCCACCGGGGAGCTGTTTTTT
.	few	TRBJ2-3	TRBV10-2	CASSSGGRSTDTQYF	TGCGCCAGTTCATCCGGGGGGCGGAGCACAGATACGCAGTATTTT
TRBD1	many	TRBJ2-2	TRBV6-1	CASSNRGLNTGELFF	TGTGCCAGCAGTAACAGGGGGCTGAACACCGGGGAGCTGTTTTTT
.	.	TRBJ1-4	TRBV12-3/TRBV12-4	CASSWGVLTNEKLFF	TGTGCCAGCAGTTGGGGGGTGTTAACTAATGAAAAACTGTTTTTT
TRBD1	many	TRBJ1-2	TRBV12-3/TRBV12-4	CASSATGGANGYTF	TGTGCCAGCAGTGCCACAGGGGGCGCGAATGGCTACACCTTC
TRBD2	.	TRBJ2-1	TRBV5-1	CASSRGLAWFNEQFF	TGCGCCAGCAGCAGGGGACTAGCGTGGTTCAATGAGCAGTTCTTC
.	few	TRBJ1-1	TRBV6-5	CASSFKNTEAFF	TGTGCCAGCAGTTTTAAGAACACTGAAGCTTTCTTT
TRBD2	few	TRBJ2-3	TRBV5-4	CASSSRLAGVSDTQYF	TGTGCCAGCAGCTCTAGACTAGCGGGGGTGTCAGATACGCAGTATTTT
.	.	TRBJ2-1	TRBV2	CASSEETYNEQFF	TGTGCCAGCAGTGAGGAGACTTACAATGAGCAGTTCTTC
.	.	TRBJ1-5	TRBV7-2	CASSSEGGYSNQPQHF	TGTGCCAGCAGCTCCGAGGGGGGATATAGCAATCAGCCCCAGCATTTT
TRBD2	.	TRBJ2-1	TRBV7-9	CASSRTGLAISSYNEQLF	TGTGCCAGCAGCCGCACGGGACTAGCCATAAGCTCCTACAATGAGCAGCTCTTC
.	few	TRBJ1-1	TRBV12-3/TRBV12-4	CASSLGGRGAFF	TGTGCCAGCAGTTTAGGAGGGAGGGGGGCTTTCTTT
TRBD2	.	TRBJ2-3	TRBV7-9	CASSFLAGLTDTQYF	TGTGCCAGCAGCTTCCTAGCGGGGCTCACAGATACGCAGTATTTT
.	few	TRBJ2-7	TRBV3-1	CASSPTDFSYEQYF	TGTGCCAGCAGTCCAACAGATTTCTCCTACGAGCAGTACTTC
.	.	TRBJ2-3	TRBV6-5	CASSYVGAGSDTQYF	TGTGCCAGCAGTTACGTAGGGGCTGGCTCAGATACGCAGTATTTT
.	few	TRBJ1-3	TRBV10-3	CAISESRGARSGNTIYF	TGTGCCATCAGTGAGTCGAGGGGGGCGCGCAGTGGAAACACCATATATTTT
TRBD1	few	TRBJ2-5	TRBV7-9	CASRTGAVQETQYF	TGTGCCAGCAGGACAGGGGCCGTCCAAGAGACCCAGTACTTC
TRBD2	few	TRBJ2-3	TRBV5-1	CASSRWTSGGGDTQYF	TGCGCCAGCAGCAGGTGGACTAGCGGGGGGGGAGATACGCAGTATTTT
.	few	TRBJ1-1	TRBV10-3	CAIRRAGDTEAFF	TGTGCCATCCGGCGGGCGGGGGACACTGAAGCTTTCTTT
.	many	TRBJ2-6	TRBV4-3	CASSQAWRSSGANVLTF	TGCGCCAGCAGCCAAGCTTGGAGGTCCTCTGGGGCCAACGTCCTGACTTTC
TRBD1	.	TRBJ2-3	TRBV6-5	CASSAWTGGADTQYF	TGTGCCAGCAGTGCATGGACAGGGGGAGCAGATACGCAGTATTTT
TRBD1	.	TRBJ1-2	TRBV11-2	CASSFPGTGAGYTF	TGTGCCAGCAGCTTCCCCGGGACAGGGGCGGGCTACACCTTC
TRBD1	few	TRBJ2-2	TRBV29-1	CSVGADRVSTGELFF	TGCAGCGTTGGGGCTGACAGGGTGTCAACCGGGGAGCTGTTTTTT
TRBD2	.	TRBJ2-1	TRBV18	CASSPLLGSGDEQFF	TGTGCCAGCTCACCCCTGCTAGGGAGCGGGGACGAGCAGTTCTTC
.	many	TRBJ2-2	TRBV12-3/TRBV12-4	CASSFAGANRGGELFF	TGTGCCAGCAGTTTCGCGGGTGCTAACAGAGGCGGGGAGCTGTTTTTT
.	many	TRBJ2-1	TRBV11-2	CASSLDDLSNEQFF	TGTGCCAGCAGCTTAGATGACCTTTCCAATGAGCAGTTCTTC
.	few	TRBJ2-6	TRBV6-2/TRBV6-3	CASSWVSGALGANVLTF	TGTGCCAGCAGTTGGGTGTCCGGGGCTCTTGGGGCCAACGTCCTGACTTTC